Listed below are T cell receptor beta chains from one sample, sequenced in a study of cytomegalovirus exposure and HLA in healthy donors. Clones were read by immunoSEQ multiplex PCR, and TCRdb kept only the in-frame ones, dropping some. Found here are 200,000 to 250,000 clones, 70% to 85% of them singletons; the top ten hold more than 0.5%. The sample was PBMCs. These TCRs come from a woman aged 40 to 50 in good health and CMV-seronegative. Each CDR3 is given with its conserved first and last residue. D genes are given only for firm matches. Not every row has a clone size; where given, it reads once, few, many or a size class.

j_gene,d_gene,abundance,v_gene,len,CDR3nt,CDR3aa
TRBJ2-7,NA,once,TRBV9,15,TGTGCCAGCAGCGTAGAGGGGGGAGGGACCTACGAGCAGTACTTC,CASSVEGGGTYEQYF
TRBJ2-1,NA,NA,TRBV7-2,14,TGTGCCAGCAGCCCGGGCGGGGCCTACAATGAGCAGTTCTTC,CASSPGGAYNEQFF
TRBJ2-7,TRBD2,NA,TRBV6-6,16,TGTGCCAGCAGCAGACTAGCGGGGGTGAGCTCCTACGAGCAGTACTTC,CASSRLAGVSSYEQYF
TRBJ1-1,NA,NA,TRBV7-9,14,TGTGCCAGCAGCTTGAATAGGGACTCTTGGATGGTTTTCTTT,CASSLNRDSWMVFF
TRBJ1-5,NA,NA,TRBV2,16,TGTGCCAGCAGTTTTGGGGGGGGATCGGTCAATCAGCCCCAGCATTTT,CASSFGGGSVNQPQHF
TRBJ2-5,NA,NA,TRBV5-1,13,TGCGCCAGCAGCTTGAGCAAGGGGGAGACCCAGTACTTC,CASSLSKGETQYF
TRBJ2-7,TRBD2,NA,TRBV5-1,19,TGCGCCAGCAGCTTGGCAGTAGGGCTAGCGGGGGGGTCTAAATACGAGCAGTACTTC,CASSLAVGLAGGSKYEQYF
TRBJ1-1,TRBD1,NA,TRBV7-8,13,TGTGCCAGCAGCTCGCAACGACAGGGGGGAGCTTTCTTT,CASSSQRQGGAFF
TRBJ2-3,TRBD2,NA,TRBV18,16,TGTGCCAGCTCACCCGTCGGGACTAGCAATACAGATACGCAGTATTTT,CASSPVGTSNTDTQYF
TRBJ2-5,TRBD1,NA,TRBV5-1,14,TGCGCCAGCAGCTTGGAGACAGGGGAGGAGACCCAGTACTTC,CASSLETGEETQYF
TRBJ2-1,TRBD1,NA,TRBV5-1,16,TGCGCCAGCAGCTTACAGGGGGCCCTCGACTACAATGAGCAGTTCTTC,CASSLQGALDYNEQFF
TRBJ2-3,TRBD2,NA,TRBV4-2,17,TGTGCCAGCAGCCACGCCGGGACTAGCGGGGGTGGAGATACGCAGTATTTT,CASSHAGTSGGGDTQYF
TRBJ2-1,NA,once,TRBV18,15,TGTGCCAGCTCACCCCCGGAGGGGGGGAGGAATGAGCAGTTCTTC,CASSPPEGGRNEQFF
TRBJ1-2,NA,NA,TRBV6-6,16,TGTGCCAGCAGTTACTCGAATGCGGGGCTTAACTATGGCTACACCTTC,CASSYSNAGLNYGYTF
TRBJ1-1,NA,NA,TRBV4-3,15,TGCGCCAGCAGCCTGTACTCTCGGGTGAACACTGAAGCTTTCTTT,CASSLYSRVNTEAFF
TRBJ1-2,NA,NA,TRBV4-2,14,TGTGCCAGCAGCCAAGAGAGCAGGGTAAATGGCTACACCTTC,CASSQESRVNGYTF
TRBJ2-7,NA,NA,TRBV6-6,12,TGTGCCAGCAGCAACCTCGGGAACGAGCAGTACTTC,CASSNLGNEQYF
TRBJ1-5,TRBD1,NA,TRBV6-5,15,TGTGCCAGCAGCCAGACAGGGGTGGGAAATCAGCCCCAGCATTTT,CASSQTGVGNQPQHF
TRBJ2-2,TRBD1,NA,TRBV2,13,TGTGCCAGCCGAGAACAGGGGGCCGGGGAGCTGTTTTTT,CASREQGAGELFF
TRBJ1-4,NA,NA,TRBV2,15,TGTGCCAGCATCCGTGCTTTGGTAGGGGATGAAAAACTGTTTTTT,CASIRALVGDEKLFF
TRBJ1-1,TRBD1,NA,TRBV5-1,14,TGCGCCAGCAGCTTGGGGACAGGGGGCACTGAAGCTTTCTTT,CASSLGTGGTEAFF
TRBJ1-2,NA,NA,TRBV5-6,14,TGTGCCAGCAGCTTGTGGAGGGGCGCCTATGGCTACACCTTC,CASSLWRGAYGYTF